Shown below are 28 T cell receptor beta chains from a single sample sequenced in a study of CD8+CD57+ T cells in acquired aplastic anemia. Genomic DNA constituted the template upon which TCR beta VDJ and CDR3 profiling was performed. TCRdb re-derived calls from the reads in MiXCR, one entry per CDR3 protein. The data contain about 130,000 distinct CDR3 sequences, 41% of them seen just once; the ten biggest clones take up 8.4%. Sequenced input: sorted CD4+, CD8+, or CD8+CD57+ T cells (not recorded which) from PBMCs. Every receptor here comes from a human donor in good health, serving as a control.

The CDR3 nucleotides read TGTGCCACCAGCAAAGGTACAGGTTGGACTGAAGCTTTCTTT. Translated: CATSKGTGWTEAFF. The chain joins TRBV15 to TRBJ1-1, with D possibly TRBD1 on 5 matching bases. Trimming removed 4 bases at V and 5 bases at J, with 14 bases between. The CDR3 extends over 14 amino acids. Germline CDR1 is LNHNV and CDR2 is YYDKDF (reference sequence).

The gene calls are TRBV20-1 and TRBJ1-6; TRBD1 matches at 8 bases. Germline V gene sequence: CDR1 DFQATT, CDR2 SNEGSKA (reference sequence). V lost 6 bases to trimming and J lost 14 bases; unmatched junction nucleotides: 12. This CDR3 is built from 13 residues. This CDR3 is CSAIPGQANSLHF. The CDR3 nucleotides read TGCAGTGCCATCCCGGGACAGGCAAATTCCCTCCACTTT.

Comment on this clonotype: The junction differs from germline at one of its ends, possibly a read error. CDR3 loop: CANSGTGTANYGYTF. The CDR3 DNA reads TGTGCCAACAGTGGGACCGGGACGGCTAACTATGGCTACACCTTC. The chain employs TRBV2 and TRBJ1-2; possibly TRBD1 for D (5 bases). Germline lookup yields CDR1 SNHLY and CDR2 FYNNEI. The CDR3 is made up of 15 amino acids.

This clonotype has a single count. One end of the junction does not line up with germline, which may come from a read error. V and J are TRBV20-1 and TRBJ1-1, with D unresolved. This CDR3 is built from 16 residues. From germline, CDR1 is DFQATT and CDR2 SNEGSKA (reference sequence). The chain's CDR3 is CGASRIGWVPNTEALF. DNA of the CDR3: TGCGGTGCTAGCCGGATAGGGTGGGTTCCAAACACTGAAGCTCTCTTT.

The V gene is TRBV11-2, the J gene TRBJ2-1; D is possibly TRBD2 (5 bases). Per germline, CDR1 SGHAT and CDR2 FQNNGV. The length of the CDR3 is 13 residues. V was trimmed by 2 bases and J by 4 bases, leaving 6 bases between them. CDR3 sequence: CASSLRRYNEQFF. DNA for the CDR3: TGTGCCAGCAGCTTACGGAGGTACAATGAGCAGTTCTTC.

This clonotype was seen a handful of times. The J gene is TRBJ2-7, the V gene TRBV27; D possibly corresponds to TRBD1 (7 bases). V dropped 6 bases and J dropped 3 bases, with 18 bases sitting between them. In germline, CDR1 is MNHEY, CDR2 SMNVEV (reference sequence). This CDR3 has 15 amino acids. The CDR3, as DNA: TGTGCCAGCAGCCCTTCCCTCAGGGGGGTCTACGAGCAGTACTTC. Translation gives CASSPSLRGVYEQYF.

This clonotype showed up many times. The chain combines TRBV7-9 with TRBJ2-1; a possible D gene is TRBD2 (5 bases). The CDR3 covers 14 residues. In germline, CDR1 is SEHNR, CDR2 FQNEAQ (reference sequence). Between the trimmed V and J ends, which lost 1 base and 8 bases, there was a span of 12 bases. CDR3 region: CASSLGRDRYEQFF. CDR3 coding DNA: TGTGCCAGCAGCTTAGGACGGGATAGGTATGAGCAGTTCTTC.

About this clonotype itself: The conserved phenylalanine or tryptophan normally closing the CDR3 is absent here, so this likely arose from a read error. The chain is built from TRBV7-2 and TRBJ1-1; D may be TRBD1 (5 bases). With 5 bases removed from V and 4 bases from J, the gap between germline ends came to 23 bases. CDR3 length: 17 residues. Germline values: CDR1 SGHTA, CDR2 FQGNSA. CDR3 DNA sequence: TGTGCCAGCAGCGTACCGAGGCAGGGAGACTGGGTCACTGAAGCTTTCCTT. Its protein is CASSVPRQGDWVTEAFL.

For this clonotype: At one boundary the junction diverges from the germline segment, which might be a read error. The V call is TRBV10-1, the J call TRBJ2-7; no clear D. The germline gives CDR1 WNHNN, CDR2 SYGVQD (reference sequence). There are 13 residues in the CDR3. The DNA of the CDR3 is TGTGCCAGCAGTTACAATAGGATCTACGAACAGTACTTC. Amino acid sequence: CASSYNRIYEQYF.

This clonotype has a count of ten or more. J is TRBJ2-1 and V is TRBV7-9; no firm D call. Germline V gene sequence: CDR1 SEHNR, CDR2 FQNEAQ (reference sequence). This CDR3 spans 12 amino acids. V was pared by 1 base and J by 8 bases, with 6 bases between. CDR3 sequence reads: CASSLVSDEQFF. As DNA, the CDR3 is TGTGCCAGCAGCTTAGTGTCGGATGAGCAGTTCTTC.

At least ten counts were recorded for this clonotype. V and J are TRBV5-1 and TRBJ2-3, with a possible D match to TRBD2 (5 bases). Trimming pared 0 bases from V and 7 bases from J, leaving 9 bases between. This CDR3 region has 13 residues. Germline values: CDR1 SGHRS, CDR2 YFSETQ. CDR3 sequence (DNA): TGCGCCAGCAGCTTGGGAGGGTCGAATACGCAGTATTTT. Its protein product is CASSLGGSNTQYF.

The chain carries TRBV25-1 and TRBJ1-1; TRBD1 aligns across 10 bases. CDR1 and CDR2 from the germline V gene are MGHDK and SYGVNS. The CDR3 loop spans 18 amino acids. J lost 0 bases, V lost 2 bases, and 9 bases had no gene match. DNA of the CDR3: TGTGCCAGCAGTGAAAGGTTAGGGACAGGGGTGATGAACACTGAAGCTTTCTTT. Its translation is CASSERLGTGVMNTEAFF.

The V call is TRBV2, the J call TRBJ1-2, with 7 bases fitting TRBD1. The CDR3 is 13 amino acids. The V gene's germline CDR1 is SNHLY and CDR2 FYNNEI. After removal of 8 bases from V and 5 bases from J, the junction contained 8 bases not matched to a gene. CDR3 in DNA: TGTGCCAGCTCCCAGGACAGGACGTATGGCTACACCTTC. Translated: CASSQDRTYGYTF.

Turning to this clonotype: Being one base from a much bigger clone, this may be a read error. V usage is TRBV5-1 and J usage is TRBJ2-2, with D tentatively TRBD2 (5 bases). The CDR3 has 15 amino acids. V gave up 4 bases and J gave up 4 bases, with 14 bases separating them. Germline CDR1 and CDR2: SGHRS and YFSETQ. CDR3 sequence (DNA): TGCGCCAGCAGCAATTACGGGGTACGCACCGGGGAGCTGTTTTTT. Translation gives CASSNYGVRTGELFF.

In this sample, this clonotype turned up many times. This chain uses TRBV6-5 with TRBJ1-1; D is unresolved. CDR1 MNHEY and CDR2 SVGAGI come from the germline V gene. This CDR3 is 11 amino acids long. Trimming left V 7 bases short and J 5 bases short, with 8 bases between. The CDR3 spells CASKADTEAFF. CDR3 nucleotide sequence: TGTGCCAGCAAGGCGGATACTGAAGCTTTCTTT.

This sequence joins TRBV20-1 and TRBJ2-3; tentatively, D is TRBD1 (6 bases). Germline-derived CDR1 and CDR2 are DFQATT and SNEGSKA (reference sequence). V lost 6 bases and J 1 base, leaving 8 bases between the germline ends. This CDR3 is 12 amino acids long. CDR3 loop: CSARTGTDTQYF. DNA of the CDR3: TGCAGTGCCCGGACAGGCACAGATACGCAGTATTTT.

This clonotype was seen repeatedly, ten times or more. The CDR3 here is CASSYPATFDGYTF. The DNA of the CDR3 is TGTGCCAGCAGTTACCCGGCGACCTTCGATGGCTACACCTTC. This rearrangement joins TRBV6-5 to TRBJ1-2; D uncertain. This CDR3 contains 14 residues. Looked up from germline, CDR1 is MNHEY and CDR2 is SVGAGI. V lost 2 bases to trimming and J lost 6 bases, with 13 bases between them.

At least ten counts were recorded for this clonotype. This could be a read error, since a much larger clone is one nucleotide away. This chain uses TRBV12-3 or TRBV12-4 with TRBJ2-5; D remains ambiguous. CDR3 length: 11 residues. Trimming removed 8 bases at V and 5 bases at J, with 9 bases between. The CDR3 loop is CASRLGETQYF. The CDR3 bases are TGTGCCAGCCGCTTAGGGGAGACCCAGTACTTC.

This clonotype was detected ten times or more. The J gene is TRBJ1-2, the V gene TRBV12-3 or TRBV12-4; D unclear. Deletions cut 6 bases from V and 6 bases from J, with 14 bases between. This CDR3 is built from 13 residues. The CDR3 nucleotides read TGTGCCAGCAGAAAGTTCCGTGCGGATGGCTACACCTTC. This translates into CASRKFRADGYTF.

The V gene is TRBV24-1, the J gene TRBJ2-4; D is ambiguous. The germline CDR1 and CDR2 sequences are KGHDR and SFDVKD. The CDR3 is made up of 16 amino acids. Trimming took 2 bases from V and 0 from J, leaving 10 bases between them. In DNA, the CDR3 is TGTGCCACCAGTGATTCGAGACACCTAGCCAAAAACATTCAGTACTTC. Translation: CATSDSRHLAKNIQYF.

In this sample, this clonotype turned up many times. This chain links TRBV20-1 with TRBJ2-5; 7 bases are a match to TRBD2. V was clipped by 3 bases and J by 5 bases; unmatched bases: 9. This CDR3 is 14 amino acids long. CDR1 is DFQATT, CDR2 SNEGSKA, per germline (reference sequence). CDR3: CSASQAGRGETQYF. CDR3 nucleotides: TGCAGTGCTAGCCAAGCGGGGCGAGGGGAGACCCAGTACTTC.

At least ten counts were recorded for this clonotype. The chain carries TRBV4-1 and TRBJ1-2, with 7 bases identical to TRBD1. Germline V lookup: CDR1 MGHRA, CDR2 YSYEKL. The CDR3 totals 15 residues. The V segment lost 4 bases and the J segment 4 bases; nucleotides outside the gene matches: 9. CDR3 sequence (DNA): TGCGCCAGCAGCCTAGACAGGGTTCGGGGCTATGGCTACACCTTC. This encodes CASSLDRVRGYGYTF.

V gene TRBV19 combines with J gene TRBJ1-5; 7 nucleotides match TRBD1. The CDR3 extends over 14 amino acids. V gave up 7 bases and J gave up 4 bases; unmatched junction bases: 7. Per the germline V gene, CDR1 is LNHDA and CDR2 is SQIVND (reference sequence). CDR3 protein: CASKPPQGNQPQHF. Here the CDR3 DNA reads TGTGCCAGTAAACCCCCACAGGGGAATCAGCCCCAGCATTTT.

This clonotype was recorded at least ten times. This chain uses TRBV6-5 with TRBJ1-1, with a possible D match to TRBD1 (5 bases). CDR1 and CDR2 (germline): MNHEY, SVGAGI. V was cut by 7 bases and J by 5 bases, with 14 bases left in between. There are 13 residues in the CDR3. CDR3 nucleotides: TGTGCCAGCACCCAGGGAAGAAGTACTGAAGCTTTCTTT. Its translation is CASTQGRSTEAFF.

The CDR3: CASSFLAGGRTDTQYF. The CDR3 DNA sequence: TGTGCCAGCAGTTTTCTAGCGGGGGGGCGCACAGATACGCAGTATTTT. The V call is TRBV27, the J call TRBJ2-3; TRBD2 matches at 12 bases. V trimming: 3 bases; J trimming: 1 base; junction bases outside the gene matches: 2. The length of the CDR3 is 16 residues. Germline V CDR1 and CDR2: MNHEY, SMNVEV (reference sequence).

This clonotype has at least ten counts. This chain uses TRBV14 with TRBJ2-5, with a tentative D call TRBD1 (7 bases). This CDR3 is built from 16 residues. Germline values: CDR1 SGHDN, CDR2 FVKESK. Trimming stripped 3 bases from V and 5 bases from J, with 19 bases between. This chain's CDR3 is CASSHQRSGGLETQYF. CDR3 coding DNA: TGTGCCAGCAGCCACCAGCGGTCAGGGGGGTTGGAGACCCAGTACTTC.

About this clonotype itself: The junction departs from the called germline gene at one end, perhaps through a read error. The rearrangement joins TRBV5-1 to TRBJ2-7; 7 bases are shared with TRBD2. The CDR3 runs to 13 residues. From germline, CDR1 is SGHRS and CDR2 YFSETQ. The CDR3 sequence: CASGLVRGDERYF. DNA of the CDR3: TGCGCCAGCGGCTTGGTACGGGGGGACGAGCGGTACTTC.

This clonotype was seen many times. The J gene is TRBJ2-7, the V gene TRBV6-1; 8 bases match TRBD1. CDR1 and CDR2 (germline): MNHNS, SASEGT. Trimming removed 6 bases from V and 3 bases from J; junction bases left unmatched: 7. The CDR3 has 14 residues. In nucleotides, the CDR3 is TGTGCCAGCAGGGTAGACAGGGGCGTCTACGAGCAGTACTTC. Translation gives CASRVDRGVYEQYF.